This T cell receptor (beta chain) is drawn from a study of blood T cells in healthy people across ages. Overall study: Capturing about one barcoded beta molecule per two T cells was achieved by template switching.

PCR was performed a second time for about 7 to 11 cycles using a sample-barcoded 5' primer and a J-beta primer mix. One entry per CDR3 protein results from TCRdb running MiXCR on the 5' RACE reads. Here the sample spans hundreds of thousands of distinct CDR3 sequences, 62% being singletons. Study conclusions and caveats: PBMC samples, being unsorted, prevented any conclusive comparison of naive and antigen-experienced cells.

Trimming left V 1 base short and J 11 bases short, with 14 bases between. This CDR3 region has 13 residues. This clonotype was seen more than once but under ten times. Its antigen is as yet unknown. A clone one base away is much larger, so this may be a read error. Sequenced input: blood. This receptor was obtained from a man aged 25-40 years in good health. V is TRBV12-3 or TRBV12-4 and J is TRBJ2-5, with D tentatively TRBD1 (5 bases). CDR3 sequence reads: CASSLDRSNEQYF. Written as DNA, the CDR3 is TGTGCCAGCAGTTTAGACAGGTCCAATGAGCAGTACTTC.